A selection of T cell receptor beta chains follows, all from one sample in a study of T cell clusters in autoimmune cytopenias. Using the multiplex PCR reads, TCRdb records one entry per CDR3 protein without DNA. This repertoire includes some 5,700 distinct CDR3 sequences. This sample was also put to use in a study of T cell repertoires in aging, cancer and after chemotherapy.

Sequenced material: peripheral blood. These receptors were taken from a human donor in good health. The CDR3 runs from the conserved cysteine through the conserved F or W. The size field is filled for only some rows; it gives once, few, many or a size class.

TRBJ2-4	medium-sized	TRBV6-5	CASAQLATYAKNIQYF
TRBJ2-3	.	TRBV24-1	CATSDLGGDTDTQYF
TRBJ1-6	medium-sized	TRBV5-3	CARSRLIQGLRNSPLHF
TRBJ1-1	.	TRBV5-6	CASSWGRSNTEAFF
TRBJ1-1	.	TRBV6-5	CASRRIQGRWIGNTEAFF
TRBJ2-6	.	TRBV4-2	CASSQDGVGDSGANVLTF
TRBJ1-4	medium-sized	TRBV5-6	CASSLRGGNEKLFF
TRBJ1-3	medium-sized	TRBV18	CASSPLSGQGTTGNTIYF
TRBJ2-7	.	TRBV6-2/TRBV6-3	CASSSWSAGDYEQYF
TRBJ1-1	.	TRBV30	CAWSITGNTEAFF
TRBJ2-2	medium-sized	TRBV19	CASSRVGGPTGELFF
TRBJ1-4	medium-sized	TRBV18	CASSPPGEKLFF
TRBJ1-5	medium-sized	TRBV19	CASSIGGVIQRQPQHF
TRBJ1-4	.	TRBV5-4	CASSHGTGGSNEKLFF
TRBJ1-6	.	TRBV12-3/TRBV12-4	CASKTGGENSPLHF
TRBJ2-7	.	TRBV20-1	CSATGVEGSFSYEQYF
TRBJ2-2	.	TRBV14	CASSQGQGLYTGELFF
TRBJ2-1	medium-sized	TRBV5-6	CASSTRQGVGYNEQFF
TRBJ1-5	medium-sized	TRBV6-6	CASSYNSQGNQPQHF
TRBJ1-2	.	TRBV15	CATSSFQANYGYTF
TRBJ2-1	medium-sized	TRBV5-6	CASSLTPYNEQFF
TRBJ2-3	.	TRBV10-1	CASSGASPGQLSTDTQYF
TRBJ2-1	.	TRBV4-2	CASSQAGLASYNEQFF
TRBJ2-5	.	TRBV4-3	CASSQAGEWETQYF
TRBJ1-2	.	TRBV6-4	CASSVEENSSGYTF
TRBJ2-7	.	TRBV30	CAWRPGLAGSYEQYF
TRBJ2-5	medium-sized	TRBV6-5	CASSYSGTVKETQYF
TRBJ2-1	.	TRBV10-3	CAMKGLAGVSEQFF
TRBJ2-2	medium-sized	TRBV5-4	CASSYRDTTGELFF
TRBJ2-5	.	TRBV2	CASSGDSLAQYF